These 30 T cell receptor beta chains were sequenced from one sample in a study of human T cells and chemical hapten exposure (dated by TCRdb to the early 2020s). The method behind the library was RACE. Sequencer: NextSeq 500. The public reads were reanalyzed by TCRdb: fastp trimming at Q25, MiXCR alignment, in-frame beta chains only. Rows matching on CDR3 protein sequence are summarized as one entry with the most common DNA and genes. The sample table holds roughly 38,000 distinct CDR3 sequences, of which around a tenth were seen once. Approximately 24% of the sample is in the top ten clones. This specimen's time point label, interpreted: patch test 3, about 24 weeks after DPC sensitization. Sample treatment or condition, as interpreted from the label and publication: therapeutic diphenylcyclopropenone sensitization with weekly scalp DPC. Total RNA was isolated from unfractionated whole blood collected in Tempus Blood RNA tubes.

The sample in question was whole blood, obtained in connection with sensitization to the hapten diphenylcyclopropenone (DPC). These receptors all stem from a man in his forties or fifties with alopecia areata. Some clones in this sample may be carry-over from other donors' samples.

In this sample, this clonotype turned up a few times. The CDR3: CASSMGTATNEKLFF. The CDR3 nucleotides read TGTGCCAGTAGTATGGGGACAGCAACTAATGAAAAACTGTTTTTT. This sequence joins TRBV19 and TRBJ1-4; 7 bases align to TRBD1. The V gene end was trimmed by 3 bases and the J gene end by 0 bases; junction bases not matched to a gene: 1. Per the germline V gene, CDR1 is LNHDA and CDR2 is SQIVND (reference sequence). The CDR3 consists of 15 residues. The full variable domain, completed using reference TRBV19 and TRBJ1-4, is DGGITQSPKYLFRKEGQNVTLSCEQNLNHDAMYWYRQDPGQGLRLIYYSQIVNDFQKGDIAEGYSVSREKKESFPLTVTSAQKNPTAFYLCASSMGTATNEKLFFGSGTQLSVL.

The gene calls are TRBV6-2 or TRBV6-3 and TRBJ1-2; 9 positions agree with TRBD1. CDR1 and CDR2 from the germline V gene are MNHEY and SVGEGT. This CDR3 contains 14 residues. The ends lost 6 bases at V and 8 bases at J; junction bases unmatched: 10. CDR3 in DNA: TGTGCCAGCAGCCTCCGGGACAGGGCCTGGGGCTACACCTTC. Residues: CASSLRDRAWGYTF.

This clonotype has a count of ten or more. The J gene is TRBJ1-5, the V gene TRBV20-1, with TRBD1 matching 7 bases. CDR3 size: 15 residues. The ends lost 5 bases at V and 1 base at J; junction bases unmatched: 8. CDR1 is DFQATT, CDR2 SNEGSKA, per germline (reference sequence). This chain's CDR3 is CSAVQGSMSNQPQHF. The CDR3 bases are TGCAGTGCTGTACAGGGGAGTATGAGCAATCAGCCCCAGCATTTT.

The chain carries TRBV11-2 and TRBJ1-5; D is undetermined. The length of the CDR3 is 15 residues. Germline V gene lookup returns CDR1 SGHAT and CDR2 FQNNGV. CDR3 nucleotide sequence: TGTGCTAGCCCCTTGGGGAGGGATAGCAATCAGCCCCAGCATTTT. Residues: CASPLGRDSNQPQHF. Using reference TRBV11-2 and TRBJ1-5 for the parts outside the CDR3, the full variable domain is EAGVAQSPRYKIIEKRQSVAFWCNPISGHATLYWYQQILGQGPKLLIQFQNNGVVDDSQLPKDRFSAERLKGVDSTLKIQPAKLEDSAVYLCASPLGRDSNQPQHFGDGTRLSIL.

V is TRBV10-2 and J is TRBJ2-1; 9 bases are a match to TRBD2. Germline CDR1 reads WSHSY; CDR2 reads SAAADI. V gave up 5 bases and J gave up 4 bases; unmatched junction bases: 3. The CDR3 sequence is 14 residues long. The CDR3 nucleotides read TGCGCCAGCAGTCTCCTAGCGGGGTACAATGAGCAGTTCTTC. It translates to CASSLLAGYNEQFF.

V and J are TRBV7-2 and TRBJ2-7; D is perhaps TRBD2 (5 bases). Per the germline V gene, CDR1 is SGHTA and CDR2 is FQGNSA. CDR3 length equals 13 residues. The V gene lost 2 bases and the J gene lost 5 bases, with 10 bases spanning the gap. CDR3 coding DNA: TGTGCCAGCAGCTTAATGAGGGTGAACGAGCAGTACTTC. This sequence encodes CASSLMRVNEQYF.

In this sample, this clonotype turned up many times. This chain joins TRBV2 and TRBJ2-2; 7 nucleotides align to TRBD2. Germline V gives CDR1 SNHLY, CDR2 FYNNEI. The V gene end was trimmed by 4 bases and the J gene end by 8 bases; junction bases not matched to a gene: 13. This CDR3 is 16 amino acids long. The CDR3 nucleotides read TGTGCCAGCAGTGGCAGCGGCGGGAGTCCGTATGGGGAGCTGTTTTTT. This codes for CASSGSGGSPYGELFF.

This clonotype was detected only a few times. The V and J genes are TRBV5-1 and TRBJ2-7; no firm D call. This CDR3 spans 13 amino acids. V was cut by 2 bases and J by 5 bases, with 11 bases left in between. Germline lookup yields CDR1 SGHRS and CDR2 YFSETQ. CDR3 region: CASSLTDPHEQYF. For the CDR3, the DNA is TGCGCCAGCAGCTTAACAGATCCCCACGAGCAGTACTTC. The entire variable domain, with the rest obtained from reference TRBV5-1 and TRBJ2-7, is as follows: KAGVTQTPRYLIKTRGQQVTLSCSPISGHRSVSWYQQTPGQGLQFLFEYFSETQRNKGNFPGRFSGRQFSNSRSEMNVSTLELGDSALYLCASSLTDPHEQYFGPGTRLTVT.

This clonotype has only a few counts. The chain employs TRBV7-2 and TRBJ1-2, with 7 bases identical to TRBD1. The CDR3 is 14 amino acids. Germline CDR1 is SGHTA and CDR2 is FQGNSA. V lost 2 bases, J lost 8 bases, and 8 bases stayed unmatched. The DNA of the CDR3 is TGTGCCAGCAGCTTAAGCGCGGCAGGGGGAGGCTACACCTTC. This encodes CASSLSAAGGGYTF.

The CDR3 protein is CASSAPTWGGVRGYTF. DNA of the CDR3: TGTGCCAGCAGCGCTCCGACCTGGGGAGGGGTTAGGGGCTACACCTTC. The chain carries TRBV28 and TRBJ1-2; tentative D call: TRBD1 (5 bases). Trimming took off 6 bases at V and 8 bases at J, with 25 bases between the two ends. CDR1 is MDHEN, CDR2 SYDVKM, per germline. This CDR3 has 16 amino acids.

This clonotype was recorded many times. V is TRBV7-6 and J is TRBJ2-2; 8 positions agree with TRBD1. CDR3 length: 15 amino acids. The V segment lost 4 bases and the J segment 0 bases; nucleotides outside the gene matches: 1. Germline V gene sequence: CDR1 SGHVS, CDR2 FNYEAQ. The CDR3 DNA is TGTGCCAGCAGCTCAGGGGGCGCGAACACCGGGGAGCTGTTTTTT. Its protein product is CASSSGGANTGELFF.

Ten or more counts support this clonotype. This chain uses TRBV6-1 with TRBJ1-1; 10 bases map to TRBD1. Germline-derived CDR1 and CDR2 are MNHNS and SASEGT. The trim removed 2 bases at V and 1 base at J, leaving 1 base unmatched. The CDR3 covers 15 residues. The CDR3 loop reads CASSERQGANTEAFF. In DNA form, the CDR3 reads TGTGCCAGCAGTGAACGACAGGGGGCGAACACTGAAGCTTTCTTT.

The table lists this clonotype with many counts. The chain joins TRBV7-9 to TRBJ2-7; D is unclear. The germline gives CDR1 SEHNR, CDR2 FQNEAQ (reference sequence). V was pared by 0 bases and J by 6 bases, with 12 bases between. There are 14 residues in the CDR3. The CDR3, as DNA: TGTGCCAGCAGCTTAGCGGTAAAGGAGCGCGAGCAGTACTTC. This gives the protein CASSLAVKEREQYF.

This clonotype was seen ten or more times. CDR3 sequence: CASSLGTWGLRTEAFF. DNA of the CDR3: TGTGCCAGCTCACTTGGGACATGGGGTTTGCGCACTGAAGCTTTCTTT. V gene TRBV18 combines with J gene TRBJ1-1; D may be TRBD1 (6 bases). V lost 4 bases to trimming and J lost 4 bases, with 19 bases between them. The CDR3 has 16 residues. Per germline, CDR1 KGHSH and CDR2 LQKENI.

This rearrangement joins TRBV9 to TRBJ1-2; D uncertain. Trimming shortened V by 0 bases and J by 4 bases, and 7 bases separated the two germline ends. Germline CDR1 reads SGDLS; CDR2 reads YYNGEE. CDR3 length equals 13 residues. The CDR3 is CASSVDGGYGYTF. CDR3 DNA sequence: TGTGCCAGCAGCGTAGACGGCGGCTATGGCTACACCTTC.

Many counts were recorded for this clonotype. V gene TRBV18 combines with J gene TRBJ2-2, with TRBD1 matching over 9 bases. CDR1 is KGHSH, CDR2 LQKENI, per germline. The CDR3 has 15 residues. Trimming at V came to 1 base and at J to 6 bases, leaving 3 bases not matched to a gene. The CDR3 loop is CASSPRQGESGELFF. DNA for the CDR3: TGTGCCAGCTCACCACGACAGGGGGAGTCCGGGGAGCTGTTTTTT.

This clonotype was observed many times. The chain joins TRBV4-1 to TRBJ1-5; D might be TRBD1 (6 bases). The CDR3 is 17 residues long. The germline gives CDR1 MGHRA, CDR2 YSYEKL. The V and J ends lost 0 bases and 1 base respectively, with 13 bases between them. As DNA, the CDR3 is TGCGCCAGCAGCCAAGATGAGACAGGACTAAGCAATCAGCCCCAGCATTTT. Amino acid sequence: CASSQDETGLSNQPQHF.

This clonotype has at least ten counts. The chain has TRBV5-1 and TRBJ2-2; TRBD2 agrees at 13 bases. The germline CDR1 and CDR2 sequences are SGHRS and YFSETQ. J gave up 4 bases and V 5 bases, and 5 bases lay outside the gene matches. CDR3 size: 16 residues. CDR3 amino acids: CASRVGTSGTTGELFF. The DNA of the CDR3 is TGCGCCAGCAGGGTCGGGACTAGCGGGACCACCGGGGAGCTGTTTTTT.

In this sample, this clonotype turned up a few times. The genes are TRBV29-1 and TRBJ2-7, with 9 bases that match TRBD1. This CDR3 is built from 13 residues. Germline V gene data show CDR1 as SQVTM and CDR2 as ANQGSEA. This CDR3 reads CRLYRGRPHEQYF. In DNA, the CDR3 is TGCAGACTATACAGGGGGCGCCCCCACGAGCAGTACTTC.

The chain couples TRBV20-1 to TRBJ2-7, with 11 bases matching TRBD2. Germline lookup yields CDR1 DFQATT and CDR2 SNEGSKA (reference sequence). V was clipped by 6 bases and J by 6 bases; unmatched bases: 10. CDR3 length: 14 amino acids. DNA of the CDR3: TGCAGTGCCCGAGGGTCTAGCGGGAGGTTCGAGCAGTACTTC. Translated: CSARGSSGRFEQYF.

This clonotype was seen repeatedly, ten times or more. This rearrangement joins TRBV29-1 to TRBJ2-3; D gene uncertain. CDR3 size: 12 residues. The V end was cut by 3 bases, the J end by 2 bases, with 6 bases between. Per the germline V gene, CDR1 is SQVTM and CDR2 is ANQGSEA. CDR3 in amino acids: CSVDSNTDTQYF. The DNA of the CDR3 is TGCAGCGTTGACAGTAACACAGATACGCAGTATTTT.

This clonotype has at least ten counts. The V call is TRBV30, the J call TRBJ2-7; 11 bases align to TRBD1. The junction had 1 base not matched to a gene; V was cut back by 3 bases and J by 3 bases. The germline V gene has CDR1 GTSNPN and CDR2 SVGIG (reference sequence). CDR3 length: 13 amino acids. The CDR3 region is CAWRGQGGYEQYF. The CDR3 DNA is TGTGCCTGGAGGGGACAGGGGGGCTACGAGCAGTACTTC. Complete variable domain (other parts from reference TRBV30 and TRBJ2-7): SQTIHQWPATLVQPVGSPLSLECTVEGTSNPNLYWYRQAAGRGLQLLFYSVGIGQISSEVPQNLSASRPQDRQFILSSKKLLLSDSGFYLCAWRGQGGYEQYFGPGTRLTVT.

The chain combines TRBV4-1 with TRBJ2-1, with a weak D call TRBD2 (5 bases). The germline gives CDR1 MGHRA, CDR2 YSYEKL. The CDR3 has 18 residues. V dropped 0 bases and J dropped 1 base, with 16 bases sitting between them. The CDR3 here is CASSQDRYSAYSYNEQFF. The CDR3 nucleotides read TGCGCCAGCAGCCAAGATCGGTATAGCGCATATTCCTACAATGAGCAGTTCTTC.

The rearrangement links TRBV7-9 to TRBJ1-4; D gene ambiguous. Deletions cut 5 bases from V and 8 bases from J, with 9 bases between. The length of the CDR3 is 12 residues. The germline CDR1 and CDR2 sequences are SEHNR and FQNEAQ (reference sequence). Here the CDR3 reads CASSPVREKLFF. The CDR3 region has the DNA TGTGCCAGCAGCCCGGTACGCGAAAAACTGTTTTTT.

The chain couples TRBV20-1 to TRBJ1-1; D remains unclear. This CDR3 contains 12 residues. The germline V gene has CDR1 DFQATT and CDR2 SNEGSKA (reference sequence). The ends were cut back, 6 bases at V and 2 bases at J, with 10 bases in the middle. The CDR3 coding sequence is TGCAGTGCCCTTAAGGGAAACACTGAAGCTTTCTTT. Amino acids: CSALKGNTEAFF.

The chain links TRBV7-2 to TRBJ2-3, with D hard to call. Germline V gene lookup returns CDR1 SGHTA and CDR2 FQGNSA. The CDR3 has 15 residues. V shed 2 bases and J shed 0 bases, with 9 bases lying between them. The CDR3 nucleotides read TGTGCCAGCAGCTTAAGCGCGCCTAGCACAGATACGCAGTATTTT. It codes for CASSLSAPSTDTQYF.

This sequence joins TRBV5-1 and TRBJ2-3; no definite D call. The CDR3 runs to 15 residues. Deletions cut 0 bases from V and 2 bases from J, with 10 bases between. Germline CDR1 is SGHRS and CDR2 is YFSETQ. This CDR3 is CASSLEGKFTDTQYF. The CDR3 DNA is TGCGCCAGCAGCTTGGAAGGCAAGTTCACAGATACGCAGTATTTT.

This clonotype was seen many times. The CDR3 region has the DNA TGCGCCAGCAGCTTGGTGGAGGTGAACACTGAAGCTTTCTTT. Translating gives CASSLVEVNTEAFF. The chain combines TRBV5-1 with TRBJ1-1, with D unresolved. There are 14 residues in the CDR3. Between the trimmed V and J ends, which lost 0 bases and 0 bases, there was a span of 6 bases. CDR1 is SGHRS, CDR2 YFSETQ, per germline.

This clonotype is labeled as medium-sized (0.01 to 0.1%). V usage is TRBV7-9 and J usage is TRBJ2-2; D uncertain. The CDR3 runs 15 residues. V lost 0 bases and J 3 bases, leaving 8 bases between the germline ends. In germline, CDR1 is SEHNR, CDR2 FQNEAQ (reference sequence). This CDR3 reads CASSLAAYDTGELFF. CDR3 nucleotides: TGTGCCAGCAGCTTAGCGGCCTATGACACCGGGGAGCTGTTTTTT.

This clonotype has at least ten counts. The V and J genes are TRBV30 and TRBJ1-2; D is ambiguous. CDR1 is GTSNPN and CDR2 is SVGIG in the germline V gene (reference sequence). The CDR3 has 13 amino acids. Trimming took 6 bases from V and 0 from J, leaving 11 bases between them. CDR3 nucleotide sequence: TGTGCCTGTCATAGGGTAACTAACTATGGCTACACCTTC. Protein product: CACHRVTNYGYTF.